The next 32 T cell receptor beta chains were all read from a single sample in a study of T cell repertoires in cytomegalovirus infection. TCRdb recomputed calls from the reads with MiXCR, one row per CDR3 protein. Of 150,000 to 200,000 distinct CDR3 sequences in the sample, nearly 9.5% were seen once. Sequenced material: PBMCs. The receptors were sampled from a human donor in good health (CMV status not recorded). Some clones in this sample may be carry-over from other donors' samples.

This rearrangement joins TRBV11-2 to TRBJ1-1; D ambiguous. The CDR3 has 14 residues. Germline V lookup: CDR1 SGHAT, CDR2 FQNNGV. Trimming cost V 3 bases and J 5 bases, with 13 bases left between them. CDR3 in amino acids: CASSFGLTGTEAFF. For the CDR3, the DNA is TGTGCCAGCAGCTTTGGACTCACTGGGACTGAAGCTTTCTTT.

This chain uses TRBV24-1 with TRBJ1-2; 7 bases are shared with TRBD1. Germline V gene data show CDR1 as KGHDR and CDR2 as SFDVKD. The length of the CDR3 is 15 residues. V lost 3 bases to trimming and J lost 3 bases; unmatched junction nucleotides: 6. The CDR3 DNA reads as TGTGCCACCAGTGATCCCAGGGGGGATTACTATGGCTACACCTTC. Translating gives CATSDPRGDYYGYTF.

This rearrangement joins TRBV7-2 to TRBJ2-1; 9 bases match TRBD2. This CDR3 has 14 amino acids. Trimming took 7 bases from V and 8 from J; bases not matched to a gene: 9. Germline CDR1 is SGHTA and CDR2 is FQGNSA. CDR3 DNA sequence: TGTGCCAGCAAACGGGTAGCGGGAGATCATGAGCAGTTCTTC. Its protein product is CASKRVAGDHEQFF.

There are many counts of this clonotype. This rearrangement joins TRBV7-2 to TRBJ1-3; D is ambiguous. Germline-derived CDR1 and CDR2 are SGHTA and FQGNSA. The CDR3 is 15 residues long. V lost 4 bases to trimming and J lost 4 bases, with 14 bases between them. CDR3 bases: TGTGCCAGCAGCTCCCGGACGGGTGCGGGAAACACCATATATTTT. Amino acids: CASSSRTGAGNTIYF.

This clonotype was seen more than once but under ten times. CDR3 DNA: TGCAGAACAGGACAGGACTCCTACGAGCAGTACTTC. Translated, it gives CRTGQDSYEQYF. This chain connects TRBV20-1 to TRBJ2-7; TRBD1 matches at 7 bases. The CDR3 consists of 12 residues. Germline V gene data show CDR1 as DFQATT and CDR2 as SNEGSKA (reference sequence).

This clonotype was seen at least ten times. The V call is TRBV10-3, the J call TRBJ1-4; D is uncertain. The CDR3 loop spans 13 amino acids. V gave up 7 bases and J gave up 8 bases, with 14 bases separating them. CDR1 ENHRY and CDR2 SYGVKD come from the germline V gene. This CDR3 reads CAITAGFREKLFF. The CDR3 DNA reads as TGTGCCATCACGGCCGGGTTTAGAGAAAAACTGTTTTTT.

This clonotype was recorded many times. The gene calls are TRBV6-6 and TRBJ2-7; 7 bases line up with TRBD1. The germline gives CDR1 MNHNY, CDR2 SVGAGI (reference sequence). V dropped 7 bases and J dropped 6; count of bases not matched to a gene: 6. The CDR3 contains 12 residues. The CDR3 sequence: CASNLGGAEQYF. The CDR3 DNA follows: TGTGCCAGCAATCTAGGGGGCGCCGAGCAGTACTTC.

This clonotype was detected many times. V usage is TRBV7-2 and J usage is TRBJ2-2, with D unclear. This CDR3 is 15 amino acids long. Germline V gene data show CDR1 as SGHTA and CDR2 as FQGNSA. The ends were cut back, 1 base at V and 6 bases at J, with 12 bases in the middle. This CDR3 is CASSLVAASAGELFF. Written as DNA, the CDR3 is TGTGCCAGCAGCTTAGTTGCGGCATCGGCCGGGGAGCTGTTTTTT.

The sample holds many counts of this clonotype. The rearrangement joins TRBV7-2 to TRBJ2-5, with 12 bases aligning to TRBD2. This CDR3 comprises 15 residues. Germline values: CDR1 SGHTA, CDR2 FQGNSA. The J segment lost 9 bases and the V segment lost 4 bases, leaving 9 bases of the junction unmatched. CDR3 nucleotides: TGTGCCAGCAGCTACCAATCCGGGACTAGCGGGCCCCAGTACTTC. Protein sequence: CASSYQSGTSGPQYF.

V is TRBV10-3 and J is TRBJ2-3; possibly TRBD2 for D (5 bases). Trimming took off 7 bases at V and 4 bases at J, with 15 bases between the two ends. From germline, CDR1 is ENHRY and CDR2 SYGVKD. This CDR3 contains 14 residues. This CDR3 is CAITPGVGADTQYF. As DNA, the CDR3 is TGTGCCATCACCCCCGGGGTGGGCGCAGATACGCAGTATTTT.

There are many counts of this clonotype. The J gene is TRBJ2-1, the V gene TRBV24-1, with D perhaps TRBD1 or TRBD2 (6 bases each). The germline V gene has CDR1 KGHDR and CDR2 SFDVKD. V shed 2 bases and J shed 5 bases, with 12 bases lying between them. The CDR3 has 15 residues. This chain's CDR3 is CATSDSGARDNEQFF. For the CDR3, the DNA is TGTGCCACCAGTGATTCGGGGGCTCGGGACAATGAGCAGTTCTTC.

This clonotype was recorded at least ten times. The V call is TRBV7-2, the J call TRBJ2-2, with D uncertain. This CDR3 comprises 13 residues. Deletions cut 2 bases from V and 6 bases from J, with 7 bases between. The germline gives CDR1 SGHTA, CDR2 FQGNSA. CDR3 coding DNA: TGTGCCAGCAGCTTAATCAGTTCCGGGGAGCTGTTTTTT. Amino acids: CASSLISSGELFF.

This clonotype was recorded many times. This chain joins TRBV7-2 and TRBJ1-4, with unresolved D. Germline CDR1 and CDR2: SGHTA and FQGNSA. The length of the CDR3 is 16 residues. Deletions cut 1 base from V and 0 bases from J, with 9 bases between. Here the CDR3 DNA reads TGTGCCAGCAGCTTAGTCACCGGGGCAACTAATGAAAAACTGTTTTTT. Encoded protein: CASSLVTGATNEKLFF.

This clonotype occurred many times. Written as DNA, the CDR3 is TGTGCCAGCCTCGACCGGCCACCTAATGACTACGAGCAGTACTTC. It specifies CASLDRPPNDYEQYF. V usage is TRBV28 and J usage is TRBJ2-7; D unclear. Germline CDR1 is MDHEN and CDR2 is SYDVKM. The V gene lost 8 bases and the J gene lost 3 bases, with 20 bases spanning the gap. The CDR3 totals 15 residues.

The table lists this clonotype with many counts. CDR3 in amino acids: CSVGSGTMNTEAFF. In nucleotides, the CDR3 is TGCAGCGTTGGGTCGGGGACAATGAACACTGAAGCTTTCTTT. V and J are TRBV29-1 and TRBJ1-1; the D gene is possibly TRBD1 (6 bases). The CDR3 has 14 residues. Per the germline V gene, CDR1 is SQVTM and CDR2 is ANQGSEA. Trimming pared 4 bases from V and 0 bases from J, leaving 12 bases between.

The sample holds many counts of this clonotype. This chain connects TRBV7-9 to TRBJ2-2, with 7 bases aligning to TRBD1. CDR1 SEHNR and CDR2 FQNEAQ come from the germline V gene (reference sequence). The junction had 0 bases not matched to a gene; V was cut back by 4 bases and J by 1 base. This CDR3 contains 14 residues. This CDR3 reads CASSWDRNTGELFF. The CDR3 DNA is TGTGCCAGCAGCTGGGACAGGAACACCGGGGAGCTGTTTTTT.

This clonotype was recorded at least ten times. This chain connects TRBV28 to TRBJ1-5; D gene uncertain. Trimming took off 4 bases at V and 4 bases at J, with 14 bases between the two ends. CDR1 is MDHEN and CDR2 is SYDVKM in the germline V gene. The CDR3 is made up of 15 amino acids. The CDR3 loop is CASSSPDRENQPQHF. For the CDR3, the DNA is TGTGCCAGCAGTTCGCCGGACCGAGAAAATCAGCCCCAGCATTTT.

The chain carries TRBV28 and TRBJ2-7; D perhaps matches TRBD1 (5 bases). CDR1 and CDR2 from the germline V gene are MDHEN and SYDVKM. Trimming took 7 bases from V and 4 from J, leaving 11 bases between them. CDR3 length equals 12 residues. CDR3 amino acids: CASKTTGYEQYF. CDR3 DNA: TGTGCCAGCAAAACAACAGGATACGAGCAGTACTTC. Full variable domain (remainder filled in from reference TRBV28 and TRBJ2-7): DVKVTQSSRYLVKRTGEKVFLECVQDMDHENMFWYRQDPGLGLRLIYFSYDVKMKEKGDIPEGYSVSREKKERFSLILESASTNQTSMYLCASKTTGYEQYFGPGTRLTVT.

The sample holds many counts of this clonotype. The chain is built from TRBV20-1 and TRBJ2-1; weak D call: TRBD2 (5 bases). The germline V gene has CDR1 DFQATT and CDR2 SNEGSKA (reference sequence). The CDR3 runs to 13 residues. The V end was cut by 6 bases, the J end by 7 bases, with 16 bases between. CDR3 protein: CSADPPADNEQFF. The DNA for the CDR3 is TGCAGTGCGGACCCCCCAGCGGATAATGAGCAGTTCTTC.

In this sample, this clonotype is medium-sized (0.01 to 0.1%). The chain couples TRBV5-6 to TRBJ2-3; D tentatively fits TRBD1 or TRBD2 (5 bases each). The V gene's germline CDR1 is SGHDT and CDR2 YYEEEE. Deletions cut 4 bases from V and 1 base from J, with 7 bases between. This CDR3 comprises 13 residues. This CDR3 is CASSVGRTDTQYF. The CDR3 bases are TGTGCCAGCAGCGTGGGACGCACAGATACGCAGTATTTT.

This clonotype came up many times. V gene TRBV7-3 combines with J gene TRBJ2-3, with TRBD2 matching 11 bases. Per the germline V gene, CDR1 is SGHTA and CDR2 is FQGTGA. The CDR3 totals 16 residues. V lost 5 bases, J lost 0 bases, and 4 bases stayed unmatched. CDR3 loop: CASSPRTSGSTDTQYF. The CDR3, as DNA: TGTGCCAGCAGCCCCAGGACTAGCGGGAGCACAGATACGCAGTATTTT.

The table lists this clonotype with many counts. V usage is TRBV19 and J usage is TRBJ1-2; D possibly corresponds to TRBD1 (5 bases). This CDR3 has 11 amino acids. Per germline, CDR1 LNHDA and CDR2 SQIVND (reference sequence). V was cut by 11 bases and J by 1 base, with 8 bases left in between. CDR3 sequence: CACQGNYGYTF. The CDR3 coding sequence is TGTGCCTGCCAGGGTAACTATGGCTACACCTTC.

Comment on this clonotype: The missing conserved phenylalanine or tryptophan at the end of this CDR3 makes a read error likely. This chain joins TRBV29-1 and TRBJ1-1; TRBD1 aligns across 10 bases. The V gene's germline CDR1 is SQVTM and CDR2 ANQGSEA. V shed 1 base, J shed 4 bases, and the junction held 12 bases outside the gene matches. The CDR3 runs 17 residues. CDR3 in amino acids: CSVEGNRDRGYGTEAFV. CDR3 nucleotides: TGCAGCGTTGAAGGAAACCGGGACAGGGGTTACGGCACTGAAGCTTTCGTT.

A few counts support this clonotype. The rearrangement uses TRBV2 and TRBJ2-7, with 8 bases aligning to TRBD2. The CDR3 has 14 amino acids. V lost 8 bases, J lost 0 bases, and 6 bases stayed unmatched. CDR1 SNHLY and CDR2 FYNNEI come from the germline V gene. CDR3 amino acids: CASLSGVPSYEQYF. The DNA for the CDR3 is TGTGCCAGCCTTAGCGGGGTCCCCTCCTACGAGCAGTACTTC.

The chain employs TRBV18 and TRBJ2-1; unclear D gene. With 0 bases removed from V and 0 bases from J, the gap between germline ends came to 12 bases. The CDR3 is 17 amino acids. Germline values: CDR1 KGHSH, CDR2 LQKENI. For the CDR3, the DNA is TGTGCCAGCTCACCACCGGTACGGCAGAGCTCCTACAATGAGCAGTTCTTC. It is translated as CASSPPVRQSSYNEQFF.

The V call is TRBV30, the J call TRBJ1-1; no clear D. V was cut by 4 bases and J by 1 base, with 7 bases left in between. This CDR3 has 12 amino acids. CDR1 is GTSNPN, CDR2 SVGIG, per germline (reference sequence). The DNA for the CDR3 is TGTGCCTGGAATTCAGGGAACACTGAAGCTTTCTTT. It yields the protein CAWNSGNTEAFF.

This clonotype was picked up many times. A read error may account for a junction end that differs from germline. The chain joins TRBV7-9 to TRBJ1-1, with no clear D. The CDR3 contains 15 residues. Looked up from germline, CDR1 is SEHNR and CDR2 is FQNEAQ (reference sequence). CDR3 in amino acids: CASTLGGWGNTEAFF. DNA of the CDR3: TGTGCCAGCACCTTAGGAGGGTGGGGTAACACTGAAGCTTTCTTT.

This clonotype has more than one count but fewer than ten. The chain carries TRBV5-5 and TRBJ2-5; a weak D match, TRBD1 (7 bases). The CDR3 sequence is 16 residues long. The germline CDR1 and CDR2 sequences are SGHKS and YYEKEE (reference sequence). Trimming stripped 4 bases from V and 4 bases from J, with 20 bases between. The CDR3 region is CASSPGAGGGGETQYF. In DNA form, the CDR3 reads TGTGCCAGCAGCCCGGGCGCAGGGGGAGGTGGAGAGACCCAGTACTTC.

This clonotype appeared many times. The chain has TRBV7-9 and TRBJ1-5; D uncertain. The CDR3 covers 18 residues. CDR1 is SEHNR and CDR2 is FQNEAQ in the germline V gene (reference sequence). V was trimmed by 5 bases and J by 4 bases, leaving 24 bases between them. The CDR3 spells CASSRGGGVPPKNQPQHF. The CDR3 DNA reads TGTGCCAGCAGCCGGGGTGGCGGGGTTCCCCCGAAAAATCAGCCCCAGCATTTT. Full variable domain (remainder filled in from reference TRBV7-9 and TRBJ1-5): DTGVSQNPRHKITKRGQNVTFRCDPISEHNRLYWYRQTLGQGPEFLTYFQNEAQLEKSRLLSDRFSAERPKGSFSTLEIQRTEQGDSAMYLCASSRGGGVPPKNQPQHFGDGTRLSIL.

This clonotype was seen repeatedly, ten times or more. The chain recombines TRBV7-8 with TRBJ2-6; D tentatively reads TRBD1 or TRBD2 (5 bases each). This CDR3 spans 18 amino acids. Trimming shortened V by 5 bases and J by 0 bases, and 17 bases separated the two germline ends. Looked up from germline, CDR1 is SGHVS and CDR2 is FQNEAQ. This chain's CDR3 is CASSLTGARNSGANVLTF. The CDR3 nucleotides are TGTGCCAGCAGCCTCACCGGGGCTCGGAACTCTGGGGCCAACGTCCTGACTTTC.

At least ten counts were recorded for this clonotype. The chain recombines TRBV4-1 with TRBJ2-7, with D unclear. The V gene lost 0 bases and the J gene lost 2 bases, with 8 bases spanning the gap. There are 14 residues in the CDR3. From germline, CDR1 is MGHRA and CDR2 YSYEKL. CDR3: CASSQESGAYEQYF. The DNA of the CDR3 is TGCGCCAGCAGCCAAGAATCCGGCGCCTACGAGCAGTACTTC.

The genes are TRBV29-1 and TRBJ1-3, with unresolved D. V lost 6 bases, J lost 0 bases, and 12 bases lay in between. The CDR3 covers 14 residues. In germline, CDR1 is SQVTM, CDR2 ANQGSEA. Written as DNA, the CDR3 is TGCAGCGTCATCACACGAAGCTCTGGAAACACCATATATTTT. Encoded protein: CSVITRSSGNTIYF.